The 17 T cell receptor beta chains reported below all come from one sample, sequenced in a study of long-term antiretroviral therapy in people with HIV (dated by TCRdb to 2022 to 2024). The immunoSEQ hsTCRB v3.0 assay was used at survey level resolution to sequence the TRB variable region. Imported from immuneACCESS, the table was reduced by TCRdb to in-frame sequences with V and J called. These copies leave out some clones; in studies compared against another copy, an unresolved V gene accounts for under half, and the cause of the remainder is not known. The sample table contains approximately 22,000 clones; only one count was recorded for about 86% of them. The ten largest account for around 4.6% of the sample. The sample in question was unsorted PBMCs, obtained 1.3 years after starting antiretroviral therapy. Every receptor here comes from a man aged 55 to 70 with HIV.

The chain joins TRBV6-1 to TRBJ2-4, with 7 bases fitting TRBD1. Unmatched junction bases numbered 7, after V lost 3 bases and J lost 2 bases. Germline V CDR1 and CDR2: MNHNS, SASEGT. The CDR3 runs to 16 residues. This CDR3 is CASSDAPGGTKNIQYF. CDR3 coding DNA: TGTGCCAGCAGTGATGCCCCAGGGGGAACCAAAAACATTCAGTACTTC.

This clone was seen only a few times. The gene calls are TRBV6-1 and TRBJ1-2; no firm D call. The germline V and J ends were trimmed by 2 bases and 5 bases, with 6 bases remaining between them. The CDR3 has 12 residues. Looked up from germline, CDR1 is MNHNS and CDR2 is SASEGT. The chain's CDR3 is CASSELGYGYTF. In DNA form, the CDR3 reads TGTGCCAGCAGTGAATTAGGTTATGGCTACACCTTC.

The count of this clone is one. The chain uses TRBV29-1 and TRBJ1-2, with 7 bases fitting TRBD1. J was trimmed by 2 bases and V by 4 bases; bases with no gene match: 7. CDR1 and CDR2 from the germline V gene are SQVTM and ANQGSEA. The CDR3 has 14 residues. The CDR3 is CSVVGTEANYGYTF. DNA of the CDR3: TGCAGCGTTGTGGGGACAGAGGCAAACTATGGCTACACCTTC.

In its sample, this clone was seen once. J is TRBJ1-5 and V is TRBV15, with 11 bases lining up with TRBD1. The CDR3 consists of 18 residues. Looked up from germline, CDR1 is LNHNV and CDR2 is YYDKDF (reference sequence). V shed 3 bases and J 2 bases; nucleotides not matched to a gene: 9. DNA of the CDR3: TGTGCCACCAGCAGGACCGGGACAGGGGGAAGAGGCAATCAGCCCCAGCATTTT. This gives the protein CATSRTGTGGRGNQPQHF.

The chain couples TRBV5-1 to TRBJ1-4; 10 nucleotides line up with TRBD1. The CDR3 is 15 residues long. V trimming: 9 bases; J trimming: 8 bases; junction bases outside the gene matches: 13. The germline CDR1 and CDR2 sequences are SGHRS and YFSETQ. The CDR3 DNA reads TGCGCCAAGGGGACAGGGGCGCCAAATGGCGAAAAACTGTTTTTT. Translated: CAKGTGAPNGEKLFF.

The rearrangement joins TRBV9 to TRBJ2-7; possibly TRBD1 for D (6 bases). The CDR3 consists of 12 residues. Trimming pared 3 bases from V and 5 bases from J, leaving 9 bases between. The germline gives CDR1 SGDLS, CDR2 YYNGEE. The CDR3 sequence is CASSGTGNEQYF. The DNA for the CDR3 is TGTGCCAGCAGCGGCACAGGGAACGAGCAGTACTTC.

The J gene is TRBJ2-7, the V gene TRBV5-4, with TRBD2 identical over 10 bases. V lost 7 bases and J lost 6; bases outside the gene matches: 10. The germline V gene encodes CDR1 SGHNT and CDR2 YYREEE (reference sequence). This CDR3 region has 14 residues. DNA for the CDR3: TGTGCCAGCGGAGCGGGAGGGCCAACCGCCGAGCAGTACTTC. Amino acid sequence: CASGAGGPTAEQYF.

This sequence joins TRBV7-9 and TRBJ2-3; perhaps TRBD2 as D (5 bases). Germline CDR1 SEHNR, CDR2 FQNEAQ (reference sequence). This CDR3 has 14 residues. V lost 0 bases to trimming and J lost 4 bases, with 8 bases between them. This CDR3 reads CASSLAGVPDTQYF. DNA of the CDR3: TGTGCCAGCAGCTTAGCCGGGGTTCCAGATACGCAGTATTTT.

V gene TRBV7-2 combines with J gene TRBJ1-1; D is ambiguous. The CDR3 loop spans 13 amino acids. Germline loops: CDR1 SGHTA, CDR2 FQGNSA. Trimming left V 0 bases short and J 0 bases short, with 2 bases between. In DNA, the CDR3 is TGTGCCAGCAGCTTAGCGATGAACACTGAAGCTTTCTTT. This codes for CASSLAMNTEAFF.

The chain employs TRBV23-1 and TRBJ2-7, with D maybe TRBD2 (6 bases). TRBV23-1 is an ORF for which the function is uncertain. This CDR3 spans 16 amino acids. V lost 2 bases and J 2 bases, leaving 16 bases between the germline ends. CDR3 protein: CASSQQAEGGPYEQYF. The CDR3 DNA reads TGCGCCAGCAGTCAACAGGCGGAGGGTGGTCCCTACGAGCAGTACTTC.

This chain joins TRBV28 and TRBJ1-2; D perhaps matches TRBD1 (5 bases). V lost 5 bases and J 4 bases, leaving 8 bases between the germline ends. This CDR3 contains 12 residues. Germline CDR1 MDHEN, CDR2 SYDVKM. The CDR3 here is CASSNGGYGYTF. The CDR3, as DNA: TGTGCCAGCAGTAACGGGGGCTATGGCTACACCTTC.

The chain uses TRBV5-1 and TRBJ2-7, with 14 bases fitting TRBD2. From germline, CDR1 is SGHRS and CDR2 YFSETQ. V shed 7 bases, J shed 0 bases, and the junction held 15 bases outside the gene matches. The CDR3 extends over 19 amino acids. CDR3 bases: TGCGCCAGCTCGACAGTTTTGACTAGCGGGAGGGAAGACTCCTACGAGCAGTACTTC. Its translation is CASSTVLTSGREDSYEQYF.

V is TRBV10-3 and J is TRBJ2-7; 8 bases agree with TRBD2. The CDR3 runs 14 residues. The germline V gene encodes CDR1 ENHRY and CDR2 SYGVKD. V lost 6 bases, J lost 3 bases, and 7 bases stayed unmatched. The CDR3 DNA reads as TGTGCCATCAGGGCTTCGACTAGCGACTACGAGCAGTACTTC. As protein: CAIRASTSDYEQYF.

CDR3 region: CASRTSGSRGNEQFF. The CDR3 bases are TGTGCCAGCAGGACTAGCGGGAGCCGGGGTAATGAGCAGTTCTTC. The gene calls are TRBV11-2 and TRBJ2-1, with TRBD2 matching over 12 bases. CDR1 and CDR2 from the germline V gene are SGHAT and FQNNGV. The CDR3 runs to 15 residues. Trimming removed 6 bases from V and 7 bases from J; junction bases left unmatched: 7.

The CDR3 is CASSPRSGQLGEQYF. In DNA, the CDR3 is TGTGCCAGCTCACCACGATCCGGGCAGTTAGGCGAGCAGTACTTC. The chain carries TRBV18 and TRBJ2-7; the D is unclear. V was shortened by 1 base and J by 6 bases, with 16 bases between the two germline ends. CDR1 and CDR2 (germline): KGHSH, LQKENI. The CDR3 runs to 15 residues.

The sample holds one count of this clone. The genes are TRBV6-1 and TRBJ2-1; possibly TRBD1 or TRBD2 for D (5 bases each). The germline V gene encodes CDR1 MNHNS and CDR2 SASEGT. The V gene lost 3 bases and the J gene lost 3 bases, with 9 bases spanning the gap. This CDR3 region has 14 residues. The CDR3, as DNA: TGTGCCAGCAGTGAGGGGACGGACTACAATGAGCAGTTCTTC. Translating gives CASSEGTDYNEQFF.

CDR3 sequence reads: CSVHNDYEQYF. The CDR3 DNA sequence: TGCAGCGTTCACAACGACTACGAGCAGTACTTC. The rearrangement links TRBV29-1 to TRBJ2-7; no clear D. V was shortened by 5 bases and J by 3 bases, with 8 bases between the two germline ends. This CDR3 contains 11 residues. CDR1 is SQVTM, CDR2 ANQGSEA, per germline.